The 2 T cell receptor beta chains in this list originate from one sample, sequenced in a study of cytomegalovirus exposure and HLA in healthy donors. Generated by immunoSEQ multiplex PCR, the TCRdb table keeps only in-frame clones and is missing some. The repertoire consists of 150,000 or so clones, with just under 90% occurring once and the leading ten covering about 1.5%. The sample was PBMCs. The receptors here all came from a young woman in good health and CMV-seronegative.

V is TRBV2 and J is TRBJ1-5; D uncertain. CDR3 length equals 14 residues. Trimming cost V 1 base and J 4 bases, with 8 bases left between them. Germline values: CDR1 SNHLY, CDR2 FYNNEI. The chain's CDR3 is CASSEGWLNQPQHF. The CDR3 nucleotides read TGTGCCAGCAGTGAAGGGTGGCTTAATCAGCCCCAGCATTTT.

The chain employs TRBV7-6 and TRBJ2-7, with 9 bases identical to TRBD1. This CDR3 spans 15 amino acids. V was clipped by 5 bases and J by 3 bases; unmatched bases: 8. The V gene's germline CDR1 is SGHVS and CDR2 FNYEAQ. This CDR3 is CASSPPGQGLYEQYF. DNA for the CDR3: TGTGCCAGCAGCCCCCCCGGACAGGGGCTCTACGAGCAGTACTTC.